A single sample gave rise to the 15 T cell receptor beta chains below, sequenced in a study of beta chain features in type 1 diabetes. The study reverse transcribed the entire isolated RNA, so it sequenced expressed TCRB transcripts. Profiling relied on immunoSEQ multiplex PCR, and the TCRdb table lists in-frame clones only, not all of them. The data hold under 450,000 clones, with around 14% observed a single time. The sample consisted of naive CD4+ T cells from blood. The receptor source for this set is a young man in good health.

This clone came up a few times. This sequence joins TRBV5-6 and TRBJ1-1; TRBD1 is a possible D gene (6 bases). This CDR3 is built from 12 residues. Trimming pared 7 bases from V and 7 bases from J, leaving 14 bases between. The germline V gene has CDR1 SGHDT and CDR2 YYEEEE. CDR3: CASGRGDGEAFF. CDR3 DNA sequence: TGTGCCAGCGGCAGGGGAGATGGTGAAGCTTTCTTT.

This clone was detected a few times. The chain employs TRBV9 and TRBJ1-1; D not certain. V lost 2 bases and J 1 base, leaving 6 bases between the germline ends. The CDR3 covers 13 residues. Germline CDR1 and CDR2: SGDLS and YYNGEE. The CDR3 nucleotides read TGTGCCAGCAGCGTGATCCAGAACACTGAAGCTTTCTTT. Amino acids: CASSVIQNTEAFF.

The chain couples TRBV5-4 to TRBJ1-2; no reliable D call. The germline V gene has CDR1 SGHNT and CDR2 YYREEE (reference sequence). This CDR3 spans 13 amino acids. The V end lost 2 bases, the J end lost 4 bases, and 9 bases lay between the germline ends. CDR3 loop: CASSLYSTYGYTF. CDR3 sequence (DNA): TGTGCCAGCAGCTTATACAGCACCTATGGCTACACCTTC.

The CDR3 protein is CASSLAGGSSYEQYV. In DNA, the CDR3 is TGTGCCAGCAGTCTAGCGGGAGGAAGCTCCTACGAGCAGTACGTC. The chain is built from TRBV28 and TRBJ2-7; 11 bases agree with TRBD2. Germline CDR1 reads MDHEN; CDR2 reads SYDVKM. This CDR3 has 15 amino acids. V was pared by 5 bases and J by 0 bases, with 3 bases of the junction left unmatched.

The chain links TRBV7-2 to TRBJ2-1; TRBD1 matches at 9 bases. Per germline, CDR1 SGHTA and CDR2 FQGNSA. The ends lost 5 bases at V and 5 bases at J; junction bases unmatched: 7. The CDR3 is 15 residues long. CDR3 DNA sequence: TGTGCCAGCAGCCCGCCAGGGACAGGGAACAATGAGCAGTTCTTC. This translates into CASSPPGTGNNEQFF.

V and J are TRBV2 and TRBJ2-5; D is undetermined. Germline CDR1 SNHLY, CDR2 FYNNEI. CDR3 length: 13 amino acids. Trimming removed 4 bases at V and 0 bases at J, with 6 bases between. This chain's CDR3 is CASSGDYQETQYF. The CDR3 DNA reads as TGTGCCAGCAGTGGTGACTACCAAGAGACCCAGTACTTC.

The chain links TRBV9 to TRBJ1-5, with a possible D match to TRBD1 (5 bases). The CDR3 length is 13 residues. The ends were cut back, 0 bases at V and 9 bases at J, with 10 bases in the middle. The germline V gene encodes CDR1 SGDLS and CDR2 YYNGEE. CDR3 amino acids: CASSVGGLGPQHF. Here the CDR3 DNA reads TGTGCCAGCAGCGTAGGGGGACTGGGGCCCCAGCATTTT.

Only a few counts were recorded for this clone. The chain has TRBV30 and TRBJ2-1, with D unclear. Germline V gene lookup returns CDR1 GTSNPN and CDR2 SVGIG (reference sequence). V gave up 4 bases and J gave up 4 bases, with 5 bases separating them. The CDR3 has 11 amino acids. This CDR3 is CAWNGYNEQFF. CDR3 DNA: TGTGCCTGGAACGGTTACAATGAGCAGTTCTTC.

The V call is TRBV29-1, the J call TRBJ2-1; TRBD2 matches 14 bases. Germline-derived CDR1 and CDR2 are SQVTM and ANQGSEA. J gave up 6 bases and V 7 bases, and 5 bases lay outside the gene matches. The CDR3 runs to 14 residues. As DNA, the CDR3 is TGCAGCGCGGGACTAGCGGGAGCTGGCAATGAGCAGTTCTTC. Translation gives CSAGLAGAGNEQFF.

This clone was found a few times. The gene calls are TRBV5-1 and TRBJ1-5, with D unclear. In germline, CDR1 is SGHRS, CDR2 YFSETQ. Trimming stripped 0 bases from V and 0 bases from J, with 7 bases between. The CDR3 length is 15 residues. CDR3 in amino acids: CASSLGFDSNQPQHF. The CDR3 DNA reads TGCGCCAGCAGCTTGGGATTCGATAGCAATCAGCCCCAGCATTTT.

This clone has only a few counts. CDR3 loop: CASSVDRDGGYTF. The CDR3 nucleotides are TGTGCCAGTAGTGTCGACAGGGACGGCGGCTACACCTTC. V and J are TRBV19 and TRBJ1-2; 7 bases agree with TRBD1. CDR3 length: 13 amino acids. From germline, CDR1 is LNHDA and CDR2 SQIVND (reference sequence). Trimming removed 5 bases from V and 8 bases from J; junction bases left unmatched: 8.

The chain uses TRBV29-1 and TRBJ2-3; TRBD2 matches at 9 bases. CDR3 length: 16 amino acids. V was pared by 3 bases and J by 5 bases, with 12 bases of the junction left unmatched. The germline gives CDR1 SQVTM, CDR2 ANQGSEA. The chain's CDR3 is CSVEAGLAGVGDTQYF. In nucleotides, the CDR3 is TGCAGCGTTGAGGCCGGTTTAGCGGGAGTGGGAGATACGCAGTATTTT.

The chain carries TRBV18 and TRBJ2-3; D is ambiguous. The V gene lost 2 bases and the J gene lost 1 base, with 13 bases spanning the gap. Germline V gene lookup returns CDR1 KGHSH and CDR2 LQKENI. This CDR3 contains 16 residues. CDR3 in amino acids: CASSPVGTEGTDTQYF. The CDR3 DNA is TGTGCCAGCTCACCAGTGGGAACCGAGGGCACAGATACGCAGTATTTT.

This clone has just a few counts. The rearrangement uses TRBV6-6 and TRBJ1-1, with 7 bases fitting TRBD1. Germline V gene data show CDR1 as MNHNY and CDR2 as SVGAGI (reference sequence). This CDR3 comprises 14 residues. Losses at the gene ends were 6 bases for V and 3 bases for J; bases not matched to a gene: 7. Here the CDR3 DNA reads TGTGCCAGCAGACCGCAGGGGACAGACACTGAAGCTTTCTTT. Translating gives CASRPQGTDTEAFF.

This chain uses TRBV7-8 with TRBJ1-2, with D uncertain. Trimming shortened V by 1 base and J by 2 bases, and 8 bases separated the two germline ends. CDR1 SGHVS and CDR2 FQNEAQ come from the germline V gene. The CDR3 length is 14 residues. Here the CDR3 DNA reads TGTGCCAGCAGCTTAGTTGGCAGCAACTATGGCTACACCTTC. Encoded protein: CASSLVGSNYGYTF.